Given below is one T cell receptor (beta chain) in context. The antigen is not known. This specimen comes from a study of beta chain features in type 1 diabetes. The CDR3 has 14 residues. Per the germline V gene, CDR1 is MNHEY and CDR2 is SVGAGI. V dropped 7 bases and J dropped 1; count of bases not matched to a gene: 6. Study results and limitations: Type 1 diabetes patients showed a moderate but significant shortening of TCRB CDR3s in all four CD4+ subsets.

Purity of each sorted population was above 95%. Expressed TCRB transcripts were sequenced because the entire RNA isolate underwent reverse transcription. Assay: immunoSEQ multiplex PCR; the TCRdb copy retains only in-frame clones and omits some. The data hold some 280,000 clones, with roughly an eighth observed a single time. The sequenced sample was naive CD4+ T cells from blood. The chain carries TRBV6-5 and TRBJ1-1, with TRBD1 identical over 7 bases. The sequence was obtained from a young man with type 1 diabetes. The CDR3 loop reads CASTSQGTNTEAFF. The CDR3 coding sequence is TGTGCCAGCACCTCACAGGGGACGAACACTGAAGCTTTCTTT.